The T cell receptor beta chain under discussion was sequenced for a study of OX40 agonist ivuxolimab in advanced cancers. Background for the entire study: Ivuxolimab, which targeted the costimulatory receptor OX40 (CD134), was an agonistic, fully human IgG2 monoclonal antibody. Intravenous ivuxolimab was administered to patients every 2 weeks at six dose levels: 0.01, 0.1, 0.3, 1.5, 3 and 10 mg/kg. Peripheral TCRbeta sequencing was intended to test whether TCR sequence diversity was altered and clonal T-cell expansion was caused by ivuxolimab. The paper describes the monotherapy dose-escalation part (N of about 47 patients) of the phase I trial of ivuxolimab. A male proportion of around 80% and a mean age of around 60 years, ranging from roughly 23 to 80, were recorded for the dose-escalation cohort. Of the roughly 50 dose-escalation patients, hepatocellular carcinoma was present in 19, melanoma in some 15, renal cell carcinoma in 9 and head and neck cancer in 9. Patients were allowed to have had prior anti-PD-1, anti-PD-L1 or anti-CTLA-4 therapy, and approximately 40% of the dose-escalation patients had been treated with checkpoint inhibitors. Partial responses occurred in three dose-escalation patients, of whom one had hepatocellular carcinoma and two had cutaneous melanoma.

Details on this clone: Its antigen is unknown. No base quality values were provided; no much bigger clone lies one nucleotide off.

Points the paper makes about the study in general: Antigen specificity was not determined for the clonally expanded peripheral T cells. In the 0.1-3.0 mg/kg groups, partial responders were among the patients with the lowest normalized peripheral clonal expansion, particularly in CD8+ T cells. Clonal expansion of both CD4+ and CD8+ blood T cells was observed from baseline to week 6 at doses 0.1 to 3.0 mg/kg. On average, CD8+ T cells showed more expanded clones than CD4+ T cells after ivuxolimab. Low levels of normalized T-cell clonal expansion were also seen in some patients who did not respond.

Patients with autoimmune disease history or receiving systemic immunosuppression were excluded from the trial. In every dose cohort, peripheral blood was drawn for TCR sequencing at baseline, cycle 4 day 1, and cycle 7 day 1. Samples came from an open-label, multicenter, first-in-human phase I dose-escalation trial of ivuxolimab. The trial enrolled adults with locally advanced or metastatic head and neck squamous cell, hepatocellular, melanoma or renal cell carcinoma. Before TCR sequencing, CD4+ and CD8+ T cells were separately sorted from peripheral blood. Looking up the germline V gene yields CDR1 MDHEN and CDR2 SYDVKM. The junction carries 15 bases between V and J, which are trimmed by 6 bases and 0 bases respectively. Counted from cysteine to phenylalanine, this CDR3 has 15 amino acids. CDR3 DNA only is kept here, 45 bases in frame from base 1. Genomic DNA was extracted from sorted cells for sequencing of the TCRbeta CDR3 region. The immunoSEQ Assay was used to sequence the TCRbeta CDR3 regions. The table comes from immuneACCESS by way of TCRdb, which keeps in-frame sequences with V and J called. Part of the clones is missing from these tables; in studies checked, under half for an unresolved V gene and the rest for unknown reasons. Within this sample are about 150,000 clones, with 90% to 95% of them counted one time only. The top ten clones comprise 0.3% to 0.35% of the sample.

This clonotype was obtained from an adult with an advanced solid tumor such as melanoma, head and neck, liver or kidney cancer. This sample comprised CD4+ or CD8+ T cells sorted from blood, obtained in a trial of the OX40 agonist ivuxolimab. The chain couples TRBV28 to TRBJ2-7, with the D gene call left open. The CDR3 region: CASRLYVRSSYEQYF. DNA sequence: TGTGCCAGCAGACTATACGTCAGGAGCTCCTACGAGCAGTACTTC.